A selection of T cell receptor beta chains follows, all from one sample in a study of blood T cell repertoires in COVID-19. Only in-frame clones appear in the TCRdb table, and some are missing; sequencing was by immunoSEQ multiplex PCR. The table lists nearly 400,000 clones, roughly 89% of them singletons. Specimen: PBMCs or T cells enriched from blood (not recorded which). These receptors originate from a woman aged 30 to 39 who had recovered from COVID-19. Both conserved end residues are part of each CDR3. D genes are given only for firm matches. Clone size is stated in some rows and not others, as once, few, many or a class when expanded.

TRBV2,TRBJ2-1,TRBD1,-,CASSVNEYRDRGYNEQFF,TGTGCCAGCAGTGTTAATGAGTATCGGGACAGGGGATACAATGAGCAGTTCTTC
TRBV5-1,TRBJ1-6,TRBD1,-,CASLTGGHSPLHF,TGCGCCAGCCTAACAGGGGGGCATTCACCCCTCCACTTT
TRBV19,TRBJ2-4,-,-,CASSISKNIQYF,TGTGCCAGTAGTATTTCAAAAAACATTCAGTACTTC
TRBV28,TRBJ2-4,TRBD2,once,CASSSGGVGKNIQYF,TGTGCCAGCAGTTCGGGAGGAGTGGGCAAAAACATTCAGTACTTC
TRBV7-9,TRBJ1-3,-,once,CASSQTEVGNTIYF,TGTGCCAGCAGCCAGACAGAAGTTGGAAACACCATATATTTT
TRBV6-2/TRBV6-3,TRBJ2-5,TRBD2,-,CASSYDPGLAPETQYF,TGTGCCAGCAGTTACGACCCGGGACTAGCCCCGGAGACCCAGTACTTC
TRBV5-1,TRBJ2-3,TRBD2,once,CARSLGNRGGEDTQYF,TGCGCCCGCAGCTTGGGGAATCGCGGGGGGGAGGATACGCAGTATTTT
TRBV27,TRBJ2-4,TRBD1,-,CASWGTGGAIQYF,TGTGCCAGCTGGGGGACAGGGGGGGCCATTCAGTACTTC
TRBV3-1/TRBV3-2,TRBJ2-2,TRBD1,-,CASSQTGANTGELFF,TGTGCCAGCAGCCAAACAGGGGCGAACACCGGGGAGCTGTTTTTT
TRBV7-9,TRBJ1-3,TRBD1,-,CASSRDRSASSGNTIYF,TGTGCCAGCAGCCGGGACAGGTCGGCGAGCTCTGGAAACACCATATATTTT